The 7 T cell receptor beta chains below come from one sample, sequenced in a study of cytomegalovirus exposure and HLA in healthy donors. It was with 60 Vbeta and 13 Jbeta primers that the PCR ran. Sequenced by immunoSEQ multiplex PCR; TCRdb stores in-frame clones only, minus some. The table has roughly 150,000 clones, 75% seen once. The material sequenced was PBMCs. Source of these receptors: a woman between 45 and 65 years old in good health and CMV-seropositive.

The chain links TRBV7-9 to TRBJ2-7; D call uncertain. Between the trimmed V and J ends, which lost 4 bases and 4 bases, there was a span of 11 bases. CDR1 and CDR2 (germline): SEHNR, FQNEAQ (reference sequence). There are 13 residues in the CDR3. CDR3 protein: CASSYSVGYEQYF. DNA of the CDR3: TGTGCCAGCAGCTACAGTGTTGGGTACGAGCAGTACTTC.

The chain uses TRBV10-2 and TRBJ2-7, with D perhaps matching TRBD2 (6 bases). The CDR3 totals 14 residues. The V end was cut by 6 bases, the J end by 3 bases, with 15 bases between. The V gene's germline CDR1 is WSHSY and CDR2 SAAADI. The CDR3 here is CASRDWGDGYEQYF. CDR3 sequence (DNA): TGCGCCAGCAGAGATTGGGGGGATGGCTACGAGCAGTACTTC.

The chain combines TRBV29-1 with TRBJ2-6; the match to TRBD1 covers 10 bases. Trimming took 3 bases from V and 2 from J; bases not matched to a gene: 7. CDR3 length: 17 amino acids. The germline V gene encodes CDR1 SQVTM and CDR2 ANQGSEA. The CDR3: CSVDAGQGGAGANVLTF. Written as DNA, the CDR3 is TGCAGCGTTGATGCAGGACAGGGGGGAGCTGGGGCCAACGTCCTGACTTTC.

The rearrangement links TRBV5-1 to TRBJ2-7; 10 bases line up with TRBD2. The CDR3 has 14 residues. Trimming took 4 bases from V and 6 from J; bases not matched to a gene: 7. Germline V gives CDR1 SGHRS, CDR2 YFSETQ. The CDR3 bases are TGCGCCAGCAGCCCCCTAGCGGGGGCGGGCGAGCAGTACTTC. Translated: CASSPLAGAGEQYF.

This chain connects TRBV10-3 to TRBJ2-7; TRBD1 matches at 8 bases. CDR1 ENHRY and CDR2 SYGVKD come from the germline V gene. This CDR3 comprises 13 residues. V was clipped by 7 bases and J by 4 bases; unmatched bases: 6. CDR3 protein: CAIMTGTGYEQYF. The CDR3, as DNA: TGTGCCATCATGACCGGGACAGGTTACGAGCAGTACTTC.

The V gene is TRBV6-5, the J gene TRBJ2-3; no firm D call. V gave up 5 bases and J gave up 4 bases, with 10 bases separating them. Germline CDR1 is MNHEY and CDR2 is SVGAGI. CDR3 length: 13 residues. CDR3 residues: CASSPQSADTQYF. The CDR3 nucleotides read TGTGCCAGCAGTCCCCAATCGGCAGATACGCAGTATTTT.

J is TRBJ1-2 and V is TRBV6-1; 8 nucleotides match TRBD1. Trimming at V came to 4 bases and at J to 9 bases, leaving 10 bases not matched to a gene. Germline loops: CDR1 MNHNS, CDR2 SASEGT. CDR3 length: 14 amino acids. The DNA of the CDR3 is TGTGCCAGCAGTGTTGGCAGGGGGCTTTTGAGCTACACCTTC. Translating gives CASSVGRGLLSYTF.